This T cell receptor (beta chain) was identified in a study of Graves' ophthalmopathy and Graves' hyperthyroidism. Overall study results and limits: Most expanded clonotypes in thyroid above 0.001 frequency also showed up in blood.

TCR beta CDR3 amplification used RNA transcripts. A first-round RT-PCR used HTBI primers, followed by a second-round multiplex PCR. MiXCR was run by TCRdb on the multiplex PCR reads, yielding one entry per CDR3 protein. Here the sample spans approximately 700,000 distinct CDR3 sequences, about two fifths being singletons. As regards this clonotype: Antigen specificity is unknown. One end of the junction varies from germline; a read error may be responsible.

CDR1 is MNHNS, CDR2 SASEGT, per germline. The CDR3 runs to 10 residues. This receptor was obtained from an adult man with Graves' ophthalmopathy. Sample: peripheral blood. The genes are TRBV6-1 and TRBJ2-5, with D perhaps matching TRBD1 or TRBD2 (5 bases each). CDR3 DNA sequence: TGCGAGGGGCTAGCCGAGACCCAGTACTTC. Translation gives CEGLAETQYF.